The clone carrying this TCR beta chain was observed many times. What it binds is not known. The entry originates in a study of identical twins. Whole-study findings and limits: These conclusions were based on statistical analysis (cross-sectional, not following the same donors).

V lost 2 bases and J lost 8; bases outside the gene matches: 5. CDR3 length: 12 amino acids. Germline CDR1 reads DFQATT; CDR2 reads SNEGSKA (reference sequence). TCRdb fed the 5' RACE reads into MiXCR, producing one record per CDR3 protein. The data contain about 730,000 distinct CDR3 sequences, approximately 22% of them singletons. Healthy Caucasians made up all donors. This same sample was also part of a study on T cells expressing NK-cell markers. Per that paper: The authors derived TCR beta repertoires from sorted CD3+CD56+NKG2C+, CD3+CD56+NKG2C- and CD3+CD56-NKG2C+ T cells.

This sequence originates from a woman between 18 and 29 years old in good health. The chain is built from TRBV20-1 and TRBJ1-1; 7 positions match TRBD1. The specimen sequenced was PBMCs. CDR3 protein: CSARRGTEEAFF. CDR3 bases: TGCAGTGCTAGACGCGGGACAGAGGAAGCTTTCTTT.